This entry lists 8 T cell receptor beta chains sequenced from one sample in a study of T cells in Graves' hyperthyroidism and ophthalmopathy. RNA transcripts yielded amplified TCR beta CDR3 regions. With the HTBI primer set, the TCR CDR3 went through a first round of RT-PCR. TCRdb re-called the multiplex PCR reads with MiXCR, one entry per CDR3 protein. Among approximately 260,000 distinct CDR3 sequences listed, 15% were seen once. Sequenced sample: blood. Receptor source: a woman aged 45-59 years with Graves' hyperthyroidism that later progressed to Graves' ophthalmopathy.

This clonotype was detected ten times or more. The genes are TRBV18 and TRBJ1-2; D gene ambiguous. V shed 6 bases and J shed 8 bases, with 16 bases lying between them. CDR1 and CDR2 from the germline V gene are KGHSH and LQKENI. This CDR3 contains 13 residues. CDR3 loop: CASSPSGVGGYTF. Written as DNA, the CDR3 is TGTGCCAGCTCTCCGTCGGGTGTGGGAGGCTACACCTTC.

This clonotype was counted ten times or more. The chain has TRBV5-1 and TRBJ1-2, with 7 nucleotides matching TRBD1. Germline V gene data show CDR1 as SGHRS and CDR2 as YFSETQ. This CDR3 has 15 residues. Unmatched junction bases numbered 6, after V lost 3 bases and J lost 1 base. For the CDR3, the DNA is TGCGCCAGCAGCTCCCCGGGACAGCTTAACTATGGCTACACCTTC. Its translation is CASSSPGQLNYGYTF.

This clonotype was detected many times. This chain connects TRBV28 to TRBJ1-5; no definite D call. The CDR3 length is 12 residues. V lost 8 bases to trimming and J lost 7 bases, with 12 bases between them. The germline gives CDR1 MDHEN, CDR2 SYDVKM. CDR3 nucleotides: TGTGCCAGCTTGGATGGAGGGCAGCCCCAGCATTTT. Translation: CASLDGGQPQHF.

This clonotype has at least ten counts. The chain couples TRBV30 to TRBJ1-1, with 8 bases lining up with TRBD1. Trimming cost V 4 bases and J 5 bases; bases outside gene matches: 9. The V gene's germline CDR1 is GTSNPN and CDR2 SVGIG (reference sequence). The CDR3 extends over 14 amino acids. The CDR3 DNA reads as TGTGCCTGGACTATAGGACAGGGAGGAACTGAAGCTTTCTTT. Protein sequence: CAWTIGQGGTEAFF.

The chain joins TRBV7-3 to TRBJ2-1; 14 nucleotides align to TRBD2. The germline V gene has CDR1 SGHTA and CDR2 FQGTGA. CDR3 size: 17 residues. Unmatched junction bases numbered 15, after V lost 2 bases and J lost 15 bases. The DNA of the CDR3 is TGTGCCAGCAGCTTAGATGGGACTAGCGGGAGTGGTAGATTGCGGTTCTTC. Amino acids: CASSLDGTSGSGRLRFF.

The rearrangement joins TRBV7-9 to TRBJ2-2; D is uncertain. Germline V gene sequence: CDR1 SEHNR, CDR2 FQNEAQ (reference sequence). The CDR3 extends over 16 amino acids. The ends were cut back, 5 bases at V and 6 bases at J, with 19 bases in the middle. In nucleotides, the CDR3 is TGTGCCAGCAGCCCTTCTGCCGCGCTCAAACCCGGGGAGCTGTTTTTT. Protein: CASSPSAALKPGELFF.

In its sample, this clonotype was seen a few times. The V call is TRBV12-3 or TRBV12-4, the J call TRBJ1-4; the match to TRBD1 covers 7 bases. The V segment lost 5 bases and the J segment 8 bases; nucleotides outside the gene matches: 14. There are 16 residues in the CDR3. The CDR3 reads CASSVLQGMTFEKLFF. The CDR3 DNA reads TGTGCCAGCAGTGTACTACAGGGGATGACGTTCGAAAAACTGTTTTTT.

This clonotype was counted many times. The chain employs TRBV4-1 and TRBJ1-1; D unresolved. Germline CDR1 reads MGHRA; CDR2 reads YSYEKL. Trimming stripped 0 bases from V and 4 bases from J, with 18 bases between. CDR3 length: 17 amino acids. CDR3: CASSQDNPSPVGTEAFF. In DNA form, the CDR3 reads TGCGCCAGCAGCCAAGATAACCCCAGTCCGGTGGGCACTGAAGCTTTCTTT.